This record covers a single TCR beta chain. This specimen belongs to a study of technical replicates of blood from four donors. Libraries were prepared by immunoSEQ multiplex PCR; TCRdb keeps only in-frame clonotypes and omits some of them. The repertoire has tens of thousands of clones, roughly 95% of them found once; the top ten carry roughly 0.24%. The CDR3 runs 17 residues. The germline gives CDR1 SGHAT, CDR2 FQNNGV. The V segment lost 7 bases and the J segment 2 bases; nucleotides outside the gene matches: 13. Sequencing was performed on T cells isolated from PBMCs. This sequence originates from a human donor in good health. The chain links TRBV11-2 to TRBJ2-7; 11 bases map to TRBD2. In DNA form, the CDR3 reads TGTGCCAGCAACAGACTAGCGGGAATCTCAGAGACCTACGAGCAGTACTTC. Translated, it gives CASNRLAGISETYEQYF.